This T cell receptor beta chain was sequenced in a study of cytomegalovirus exposure and HLA in healthy donors. Study conclusions and caveats: Per published reports, the classifier diagnosed cytomegalovirus status with high specificity and sensitivity.

The PCR employed 60 Vbeta primers together with 13 Jbeta primers. Sequenced by immunoSEQ multiplex PCR; TCRdb stores in-frame clones only, minus some. The table lists about 200,000 clones, roughly 80% of them singletons. The germline V gene has CDR1 ENHRY and CDR2 SYGVKD. CDR3 length: 15 amino acids. V trimming: 6 bases; J trimming: 0 bases; junction bases outside the gene matches: 8. About this clone itself: Its antigen is unidentified.

The receptor was derived from a man in his forties in good health and CMV-seropositive. Input material: PBMCs. The gene calls are TRBV10-3 and TRBJ2-7; TRBD2 agrees at 7 bases. Here the CDR3 reads CAIRAWEGPSYEQYF. The CDR3 DNA follows: TGTGCCATCAGGGCGTGGGAGGGTCCCTCCTACGAGCAGTACTTC.